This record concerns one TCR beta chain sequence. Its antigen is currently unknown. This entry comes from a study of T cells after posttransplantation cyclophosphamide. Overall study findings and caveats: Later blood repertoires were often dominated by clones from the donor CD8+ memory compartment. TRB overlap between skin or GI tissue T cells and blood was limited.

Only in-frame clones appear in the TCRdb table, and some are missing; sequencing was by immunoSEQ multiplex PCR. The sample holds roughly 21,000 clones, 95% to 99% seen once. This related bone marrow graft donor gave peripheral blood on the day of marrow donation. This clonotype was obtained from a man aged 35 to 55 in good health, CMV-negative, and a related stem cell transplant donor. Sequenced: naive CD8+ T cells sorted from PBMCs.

In DNA, the CDR3 is TGTGCCAGCAGCGGGACAGCGGATAGCAATCAGCCCCAGCATTTT. It translates to CASSGTADSNQPQHF. This sequence joins TRBV9 and TRBJ1-5, with D tentatively TRBD1 (6 bases). Looked up from germline, CDR1 is SGDLS and CDR2 is YYNGEE. The CDR3 loop spans 15 amino acids. V was cut by 3 bases and J by 0 bases, with 10 bases left in between.